The 24 T cell receptor beta chains given below trace back to one sample, sequenced in a study of beta chain features in type 1 diabetes. TCRB transcripts that were expressed got sequenced, as all of the isolated RNA had been reverse transcribed. Measured with immunoSEQ multiplex PCR; TCRdb has only the in-frame clones, and not every one. There are around 300,000 clones in the sample; 8% occur only once, and 1% lies in the top ten. The sequencing sample was made of central memory CD4+ T cells from blood. The receptors originated from a young woman in good health.

J is TRBJ1-3 and V is TRBV4-1, with D uncertain. CDR1 MGHRA and CDR2 YSYEKL come from the germline V gene. The V and J ends lost 1 base and 0 bases respectively, with 13 bases between them. The CDR3 sequence is 17 residues long. CDR3 sequence reads: CASSQGSRMSSGNTIYF. In DNA, the CDR3 is TGCGCCAGCAGCCAAGGGTCCAGGATGAGCTCTGGAAACACCATATATTTT.

This clone has more than one count but fewer than ten. The chain couples TRBV21-1 to TRBJ1-2; TRBD1, the table's D call, lacks a check against the DNA. TRBV21-1 is shown as a pseudogene. This CDR3 is 14 amino acids long. The DNA of the CDR3 is TGTGCCAGCAGCAAAGGTTGGACAGAGTATGGCTACACCTTC. It yields the protein CASSKGWTEYGYTF.

The rearrangement joins TRBV29-1 to TRBJ2-1; possibly TRBD2 for D (7 bases). The CDR3 sequence is 15 residues long. Germline V gene lookup returns CDR1 SQVTM and CDR2 ANQGSEA. V was clipped by 4 bases and J by 1 base, with 14 bases between them. CDR3 in amino acids: CSVGGGGLSYNEQFF. As DNA, the CDR3 is TGCAGCGTTGGAGGAGGGGGACTATCCTACAATGAGCAGTTCTTC.

This clone was observed a handful of times. The CDR3 DNA reads TGTGCCAGCAGTACCCGACAGGGGAATAACTATGGCTACACCTTC. It encodes CASSTRQGNNYGYTF. This sequence joins TRBV28 and TRBJ1-2; TRBD1 matches 8 bases. CDR3 length: 15 amino acids. Trimming removed 5 bases from V and 1 base from J; junction bases left unmatched: 6. CDR1 is MDHEN and CDR2 is SYDVKM in the germline V gene.

This clone was seen only a few times. Distinct nucleotide sequences in the sample also encode this CDR3. The chain links TRBV20-1 to TRBJ1-5; D unresolved. Germline V gene lookup returns CDR1 DFQATT and CDR2 SNEGSKA (reference sequence). This CDR3 has 11 residues. Trimming stripped 3 bases from V and 7 bases from J, with 7 bases between. In nucleotides, the CDR3 is TGCAGTGCTAGGGGAGGGCAGCCCCAGCATTTT. It is translated as CSARGGQPQHF.

The rearrangement uses TRBV7-9 and TRBJ2-3, with 13 bases fitting TRBD2. The junction had 4 bases not matched to a gene; V was cut back by 5 bases and J by 5 bases. Looked up from germline, CDR1 is SEHNR and CDR2 is FQNEAQ (reference sequence). CDR3 length: 15 residues. CDR3 amino acids: CASSRTSGSEDTQYF. In nucleotides, the CDR3 is TGTGCCAGCAGCCGGACTAGCGGGAGTGAAGATACGCAGTATTTT.

This clone was detected many times. This rearrangement joins TRBV6-6 to TRBJ2-7, with TRBD2 matching over 8 bases. This CDR3 comprises 14 residues. Germline assignment: CDR1 MNHNY and CDR2 SVGAGI (reference sequence). V shed 7 bases, J shed 2 bases, and the junction held 7 bases outside the gene matches. The CDR3 region has the DNA TGTGCCAGCACAGAGCGGGAGTTAACCTACGAGCAGTACTTC. It codes for CASTERELTYEQYF.

Ten or more counts support this clone. The V call is TRBV14, the J call TRBJ2-5; tentatively, D is TRBD2 (5 bases). Germline V CDR1 and CDR2: SGHDN, FVKESK. The CDR3 consists of 11 residues. The V gene lost 5 bases and the J gene lost 4 bases, with 5 bases spanning the gap. The CDR3 DNA sequence: TGTGCCAGCAGCAGCGGAGAGACCCAGTACTTC. It is translated as CASSSGETQYF.

V gene TRBV5-1 combines with J gene TRBJ2-1; 10 nucleotides agree with TRBD2. The CDR3 totals 17 residues. V lost 0 bases, J lost 0 bases, and 3 bases stayed unmatched. CDR1 and CDR2 from the germline V gene are SGHRS and YFSETQ. DNA for the CDR3: TGCGCCAGCAGCTTGGTGGCTAGCGGGAGCTCCTACAATGAGCAGTTCTTC. Protein: CASSLVASGSSYNEQFF.

The gene calls are TRBV11-2 and TRBJ2-5; the D is unclear. Germline CDR1 and CDR2: SGHAT and FQNNGV. V was clipped by 5 bases and J by 2 bases, with 15 bases between them. This CDR3 is built from 15 residues. Here the CDR3 DNA reads TGTGCCAGCAGCGTCGCGGCGAGCGCACAAGAGACCCAGTACTTC. Translated: CASSVAASAQETQYF.

The gene calls are TRBV7-8 and TRBJ2-5; weak D call: TRBD2 (6 bases). The germline V and J ends were trimmed by 1 base and 9 bases, with 12 bases remaining between them. This CDR3 has 13 residues. Germline V gene sequence: CDR1 SGHVS, CDR2 FQNEAQ. For the CDR3, the DNA is TGTGCCAGCAGCTTAGACGGTGCGGGGTCCCAGTACTTC. Translation gives CASSLDGAGSQYF.

The gene calls are TRBV7-9 and TRBJ2-5, with TRBD1 matching 7 bases. The CDR3 runs 14 residues. The V segment lost 1 base and the J segment 4 bases; nucleotides outside the gene matches: 3. Germline CDR1 is SEHNR and CDR2 is FQNEAQ (reference sequence). The CDR3 nucleotides read TGTGCCAGCAGCTTAGACCACAGGGGAGAGACCCAGTACTTC. Amino acid sequence: CASSLDHRGETQYF.

The V gene is TRBV11-3, the J gene TRBJ2-3; D gene ambiguous. CDR1 SGHNT and CDR2 YENEEA come from the germline V gene. The CDR3 totals 14 residues. V was shortened by 5 bases and J by 0 bases, with 9 bases between the two germline ends. The CDR3 sequence: CASSPMGSTDTQYF. As DNA, the CDR3 is TGTGCCAGCAGCCCTATGGGTAGCACAGATACGCAGTATTTT.

This clone was detected only a few times. The chain has TRBV4-3 and TRBJ1-4, with D uncertain. Germline CDR1 reads LGHNA; CDR2 reads YSLEER. The CDR3 is 17 residues long. The germline V and J ends were trimmed by 1 base and 3 bases, with 15 bases remaining between them. CDR3 nucleotide sequence: TGCGCCAGCAGCCAAGGAACGGCCGTACTCTCTAATGAAAAACTGTTTTTT. The encoded protein is CASSQGTAVLSNEKLFF.

This clone was seen only a few times. This chain links TRBV2 with TRBJ1-4, with 7 bases matching TRBD1. CDR3 size: 16 residues. V trimming: 4 bases; J trimming: 3 bases; junction bases outside the gene matches: 8. Looked up from germline, CDR1 is SNHLY and CDR2 is FYNNEI. The chain's CDR3 is CASSGVPGQSNEKLFF. CDR3 coding DNA: TGTGCCAGCAGTGGAGTCCCGGGACAGTCTAATGAAAAACTGTTTTTT.

This clone was counted at least ten times. The gene calls are TRBV6-1 and TRBJ2-5; 8 bases are shared with TRBD1. Germline loops: CDR1 MNHNS, CDR2 SASEGT. CDR3 length equals 15 residues. The V segment lost 6 bases and the J segment 2 bases; nucleotides outside the gene matches: 8. CDR3 residues: CASSKTWTGQETQYF. CDR3 bases: TGTGCCAGCAGCAAAACCTGGACAGGGCAAGAGACCCAGTACTTC.

The chain uses TRBV5-6 and TRBJ2-7, with 7 bases aligning to TRBD1. Germline trimming cut 3 bases from V and 1 base from J; bases unmatched to any gene: 10. Germline assignment: CDR1 SGHDT and CDR2 YYEEEE. This CDR3 contains 16 residues. CDR3 sequence (DNA): TGTGCCAGCAGCTCCGGCCAGACAGGGTCATCCTACGAGCAGTACTTC. Translation gives CASSSGQTGSSYEQYF. The full variable domain, with the rest looked up from reference TRBV5-6 and TRBJ2-7, is DAGVTQSPTHLIKTRGQQVTLRCSPKSGHDTVSWYQQALGQGPQFIFQYYEEEERQRGNFPDRFSGHQFPNYSSELNVNALLLGDSALYLCASSSGQTGSSYEQYFGPGTRLTVT.

A note on this clone: Other DNA sequences in the same sample also yield this CDR3. J is TRBJ2-5 and V is TRBV19; D is ambiguous. CDR1 is LNHDA, CDR2 SQIVND, per germline (reference sequence). The CDR3 consists of 14 residues. The germline V and J ends were trimmed by 3 bases and 1 base, with 9 bases remaining between them. For the CDR3, the DNA is TGTGCCAGTAGTATGGGTCATACCCAAGAGACCCAGTACTTC. Translating gives CASSMGHTQETQYF.

The gene calls are TRBV28 and TRBJ1-5; D is unresolved. V lost 3 bases, J lost 2 bases, and 11 bases lay in between. Germline V gene data show CDR1 as MDHEN and CDR2 as SYDVKM. This CDR3 contains 15 residues. CDR3 residues: CASSLPERRNQPQHF. The CDR3 region has the DNA TGTGCCAGCAGTTTGCCCGAAAGGCGCAATCAGCCCCAGCATTTT.

The J gene is TRBJ2-2, the V gene TRBV11-2; the D call may be TRBD1 or TRBD2 (5 bases each). Germline V gene lookup returns CDR1 SGHAT and CDR2 FQNNGV. V was trimmed by 6 bases and J by 6 bases, leaving 17 bases between them. This CDR3 contains 15 residues. The CDR3 DNA sequence: TGTGCCAGCAGTAACGGGGCAGGGCCGGCCGGGGAGCTGTTTTTT. Its translation is CASSNGAGPAGELFF.

The chain couples TRBV29-1 to TRBJ1-2, with D unclear. The V end lost 6 bases, the J end lost 2 bases, and 7 bases lay between the germline ends. Germline V lookup: CDR1 SQVTM, CDR2 ANQGSEA. The CDR3 totals 11 residues. The CDR3 DNA follows: TGCAGCGTACATCAGAACTATGGCTACACCTTC. Translation: CSVHQNYGYTF.

This clone was seen more than once but under ten times. The V and J genes are TRBV6-1 and TRBJ1-2; TRBD1 is a possible D gene (6 bases). Trimming shortened V by 1 base and J by 8 bases, and 20 bases separated the two germline ends. Germline loops: CDR1 MNHNS, CDR2 SASEGT. The CDR3 totals 16 residues. CDR3 coding DNA: TGTGCCAGCAGTGAAGTTGGCGCGGGGACATCGGGCGGCTACACCTTC. Its protein is CASSEVGAGTSGGYTF.

This clone was recorded a few times. The V gene is TRBV11-2, the J gene TRBJ1-2; the D gene is possibly TRBD1 (5 bases). The germline CDR1 and CDR2 sequences are SGHAT and FQNNGV. Trimming shortened V by 6 bases and J by 1 base, and 15 bases separated the two germline ends. The CDR3 is 15 residues long. DNA of the CDR3: TGTGCCAGCAGACAACCGGGACGGATTAACTATGGCTACACCTTC. Amino acids: CASRQPGRINYGYTF.

The V gene is TRBV7-9, the J gene TRBJ2-7; no reliable D call. The ends were cut back, 8 bases at V and 5 bases at J, with 10 bases in the middle. The CDR3 contains 11 residues. CDR1 is SEHNR, CDR2 FQNEAQ, per germline (reference sequence). The CDR3 sequence is CASQADDEQYF. DNA of the CDR3: TGTGCCAGCCAGGCGGACGACGAGCAGTACTTC.